The clone carrying this T cell receptor beta chain appeared many times. The target antigen is unknown. A J-beta primer mix and a sample-barcoded 5' primer were used in a second PCR of roughly 7 to 12 cycles. Every cDNA molecule carried a tag from a template-switch adaptor bearing 12 random nucleotides. MiXCR, applied by TCRdb to the 5' RACE reads, yields one record per CDR3 protein. The repertoire holds approximately 700,000 distinct CDR3 sequences, with 32% as singletons. The data are from a study of blood T cells in healthy people across ages. This CDR3 is built from 14 residues. The V gene's germline CDR1 is ENHRY and CDR2 SYGVKD. The study isolated at least 7 million PBMCs from each sample. Study findings and constraints: While age rose, TCR beta diversity per million T cells dropped in a roughly linear way. From one million sequenced T cells, diversity estimates were lower bounds.

The TCR originated in a woman aged 80 or older in good health. Input material: blood. This chain links TRBV10-3 with TRBJ2-5; 11 bases align to TRBD1. Judging by the DNA end, TRBJ2-7 fits better; the J call may be wrong. CDR3 amino acids: CAISDPGQGVEQYF. CDR3 coding DNA: TGTGCCATCAGTGATCCGGGACAGGGGGTCGAGCAGTACTTC.